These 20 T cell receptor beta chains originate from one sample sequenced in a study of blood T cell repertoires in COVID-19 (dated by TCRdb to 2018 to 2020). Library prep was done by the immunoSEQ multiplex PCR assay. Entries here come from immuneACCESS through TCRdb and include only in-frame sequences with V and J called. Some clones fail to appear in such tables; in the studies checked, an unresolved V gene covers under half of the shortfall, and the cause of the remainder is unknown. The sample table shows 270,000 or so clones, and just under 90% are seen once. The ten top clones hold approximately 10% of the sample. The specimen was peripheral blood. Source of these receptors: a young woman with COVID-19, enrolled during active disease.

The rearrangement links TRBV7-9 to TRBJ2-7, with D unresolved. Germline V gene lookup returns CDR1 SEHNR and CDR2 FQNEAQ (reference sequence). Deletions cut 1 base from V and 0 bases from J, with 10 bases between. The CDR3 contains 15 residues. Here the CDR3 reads CASSLVNTNSYEQYF. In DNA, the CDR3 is TGTGCCAGCAGCTTAGTGAACACCAACTCCTACGAGCAGTACTTC.

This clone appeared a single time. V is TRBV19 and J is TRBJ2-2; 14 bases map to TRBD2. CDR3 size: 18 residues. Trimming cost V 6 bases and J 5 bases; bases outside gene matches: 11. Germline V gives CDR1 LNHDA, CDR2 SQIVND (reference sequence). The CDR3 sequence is CASSETSGGAAGTGELFF. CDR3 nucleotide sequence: TGTGCCAGTAGCGAGACTAGCGGGGGGGCCGCGGGAACCGGGGAGCTGTTTTTT.

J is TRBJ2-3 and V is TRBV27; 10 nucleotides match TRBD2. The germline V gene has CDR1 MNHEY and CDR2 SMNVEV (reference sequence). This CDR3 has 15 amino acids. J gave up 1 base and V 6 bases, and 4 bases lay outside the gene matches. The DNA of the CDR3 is TGTGCCAGCAGAAAACTAGCGGGGCGCACAGATACGCAGTATTTT. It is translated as CASRKLAGRTDTQYF.

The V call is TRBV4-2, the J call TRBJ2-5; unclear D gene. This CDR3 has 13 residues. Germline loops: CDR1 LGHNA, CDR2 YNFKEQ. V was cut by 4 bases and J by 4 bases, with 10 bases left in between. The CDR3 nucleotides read TGTGCCAGCAGCCCGGAGACGCGAGAGACCCAGTACTTC. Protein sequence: CASSPETRETQYF.

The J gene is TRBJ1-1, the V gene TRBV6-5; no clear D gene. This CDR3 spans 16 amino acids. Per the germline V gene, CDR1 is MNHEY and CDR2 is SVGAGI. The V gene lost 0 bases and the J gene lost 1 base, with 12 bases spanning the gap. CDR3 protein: CASSYSRYSQNTEAFF. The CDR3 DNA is TGTGCCAGCAGTTACTCGAGATATTCCCAGAACACTGAAGCTTTCTTT.

CDR3 region: CASSIVYRGLNTGELFF. DNA for the CDR3: TGTGCCAGTAGTATAGTCTACAGGGGGCTAAACACCGGGGAGCTGTTTTTT. The J gene is TRBJ2-2, the V gene TRBV19, with 9 bases aligning to TRBD1. Germline CDR1 LNHDA, CDR2 SQIVND (reference sequence). The CDR3 totals 17 residues. The V gene end was trimmed by 1 base and the J gene end by 2 bases; junction bases not matched to a gene: 5.

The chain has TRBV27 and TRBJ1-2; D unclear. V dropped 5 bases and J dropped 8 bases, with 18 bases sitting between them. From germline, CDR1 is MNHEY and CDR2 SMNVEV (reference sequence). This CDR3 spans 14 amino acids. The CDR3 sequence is CASSPGASPKGYTF. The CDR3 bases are TGTGCCAGCAGTCCCGGAGCCTCCCCGAAGGGCTACACCTTC.

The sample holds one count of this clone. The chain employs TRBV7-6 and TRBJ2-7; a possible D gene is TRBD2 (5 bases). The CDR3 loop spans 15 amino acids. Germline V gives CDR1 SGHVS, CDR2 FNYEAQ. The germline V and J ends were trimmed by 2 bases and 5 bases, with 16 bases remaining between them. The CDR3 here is CASSLLGGLSNEQYF. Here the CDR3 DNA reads TGTGCCAGCAGCTTATTAGGAGGACTCAGCAACGAGCAGTACTTC.

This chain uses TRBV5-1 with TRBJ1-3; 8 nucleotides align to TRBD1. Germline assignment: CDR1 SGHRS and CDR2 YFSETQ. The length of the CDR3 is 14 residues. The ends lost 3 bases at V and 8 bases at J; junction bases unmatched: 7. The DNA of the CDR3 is TGCGCCAGCAGCTCACAGGGGGGTCGTGACACCATATATTTT. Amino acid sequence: CASSSQGGRDTIYF.

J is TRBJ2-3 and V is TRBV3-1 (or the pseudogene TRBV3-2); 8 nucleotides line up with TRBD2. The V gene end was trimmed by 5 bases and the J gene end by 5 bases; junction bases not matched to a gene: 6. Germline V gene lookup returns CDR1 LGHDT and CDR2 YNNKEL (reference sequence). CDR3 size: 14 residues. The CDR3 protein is CASSVGGAQDTQYF. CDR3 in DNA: TGTGCCAGCAGCGTCGGGGGGGCCCAAGATACGCAGTATTTT.

The CDR3 loop is CASSEAASNNSPLHF. CDR3 DNA sequence: TGTGCCAGCAGTGAGGCGGCTTCAAATAATTCACCCCTCCACTTT. V is TRBV2 and J is TRBJ1-6, with no clear D. CDR3 length equals 15 residues. V was clipped by 3 bases and J by 5 bases, with 11 bases between them. In germline, CDR1 is SNHLY, CDR2 FYNNEI.

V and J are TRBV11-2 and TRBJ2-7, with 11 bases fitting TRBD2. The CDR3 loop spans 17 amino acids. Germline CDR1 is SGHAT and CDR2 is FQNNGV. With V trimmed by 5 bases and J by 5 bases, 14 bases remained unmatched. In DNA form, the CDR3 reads TGTGCCAGCAGCCTCCCCCCCCTAGCGGGGGGTTCCCACGAGCAGTACTTC. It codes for CASSLPPLAGGSHEQYF. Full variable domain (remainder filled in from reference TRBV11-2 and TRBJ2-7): EAGVAQSPRYKIIEKRQSVAFWCNPISGHATLYWYQQILGQGPKLLIQFQNNGVVDDSQLPKDRFSAERLKGVDSTLKIQPAKLEDSAVYLCASSLPPLAGGSHEQYFGPGTRLTVT.

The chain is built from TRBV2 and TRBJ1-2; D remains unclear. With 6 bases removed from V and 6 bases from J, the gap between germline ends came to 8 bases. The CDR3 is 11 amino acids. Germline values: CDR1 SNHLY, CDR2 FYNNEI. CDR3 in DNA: TGTGCCAGCAGATTGGGCGATGGCTACACCTTC. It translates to CASRLGDGYTF.

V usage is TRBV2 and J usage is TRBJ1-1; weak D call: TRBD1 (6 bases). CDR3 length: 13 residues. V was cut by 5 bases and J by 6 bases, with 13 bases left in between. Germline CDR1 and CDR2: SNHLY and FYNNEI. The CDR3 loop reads CASSPSQGAEAFF. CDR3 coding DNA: TGTGCCAGCAGTCCGTCACAGGGCGCTGAAGCTTTCTTT. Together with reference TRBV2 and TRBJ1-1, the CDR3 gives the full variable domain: EPEVTQTPSHQVTQMGQEVILRCVPISNHLYFYWYRQILGQKVEFLVSFYNNEISEKSEIFDDQFSVERPDGSNFTLKIRSTKLEDSAMYFCASSPSQGAEAFFGQGTRLTVV.

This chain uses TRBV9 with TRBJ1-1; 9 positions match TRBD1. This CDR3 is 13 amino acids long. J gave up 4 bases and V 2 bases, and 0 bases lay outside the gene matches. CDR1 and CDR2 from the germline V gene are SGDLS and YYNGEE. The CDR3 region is CASSVGQGTEAFF. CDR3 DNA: TGTGCCAGCAGCGTGGGACAGGGCACTGAAGCTTTCTTT.

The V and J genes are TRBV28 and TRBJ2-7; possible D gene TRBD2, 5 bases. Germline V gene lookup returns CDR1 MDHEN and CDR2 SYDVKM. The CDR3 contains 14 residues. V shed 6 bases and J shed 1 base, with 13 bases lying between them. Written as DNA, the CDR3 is TGTGCCAGCAGCATACGAGGGTCGTCCTACGAGCAGTACTTC. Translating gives CASSIRGSSYEQYF. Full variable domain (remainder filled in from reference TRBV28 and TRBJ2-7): DVKVTQSSRYLVKRTGEKVFLECVQDMDHENMFWYRQDPGLGLRLIYFSYDVKMKEKGDIPEGYSVSREKKERFSLILESASTNQTSMYLCASSIRGSSYEQYFGPGTRLTVT.

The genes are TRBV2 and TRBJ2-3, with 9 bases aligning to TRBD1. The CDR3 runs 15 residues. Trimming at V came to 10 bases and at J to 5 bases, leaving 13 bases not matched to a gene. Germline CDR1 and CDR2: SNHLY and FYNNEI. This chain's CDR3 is CATQYRDRVGDTQYF. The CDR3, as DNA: TGTGCCACACAATACCGGGACAGGGTAGGAGATACGCAGTATTTT.

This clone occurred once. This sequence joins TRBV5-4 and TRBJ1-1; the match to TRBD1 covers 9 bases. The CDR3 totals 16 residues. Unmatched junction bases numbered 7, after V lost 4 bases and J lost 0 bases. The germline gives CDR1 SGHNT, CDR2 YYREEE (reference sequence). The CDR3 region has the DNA TGTGCCAGCAGCCCCGGGACAGGGATTATGAACACTGAAGCTTTCTTT. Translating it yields CASSPGTGIMNTEAFF.

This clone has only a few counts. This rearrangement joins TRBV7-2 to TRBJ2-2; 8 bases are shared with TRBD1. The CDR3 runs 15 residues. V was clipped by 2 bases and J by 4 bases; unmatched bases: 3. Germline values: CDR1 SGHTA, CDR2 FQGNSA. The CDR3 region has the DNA TGTGCCAGCAGCTTAACAACAGGGGGCACCGGGGAGCTGTTTTTT. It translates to CASSLTTGGTGELFF.

The CDR3 region is CASRPGVSDTQYF. In nucleotides, the CDR3 is TGTGCCAGCAGGCCCGGGGTCTCAGATACGCAGTATTTT. The J gene is TRBJ2-3, the V gene TRBV6-5; weak D call: TRBD2 (5 bases). The V end lost 6 bases, the J end lost 4 bases, and 11 bases lay between the germline ends. CDR1 MNHEY and CDR2 SVGAGI come from the germline V gene. CDR3 length: 13 residues.